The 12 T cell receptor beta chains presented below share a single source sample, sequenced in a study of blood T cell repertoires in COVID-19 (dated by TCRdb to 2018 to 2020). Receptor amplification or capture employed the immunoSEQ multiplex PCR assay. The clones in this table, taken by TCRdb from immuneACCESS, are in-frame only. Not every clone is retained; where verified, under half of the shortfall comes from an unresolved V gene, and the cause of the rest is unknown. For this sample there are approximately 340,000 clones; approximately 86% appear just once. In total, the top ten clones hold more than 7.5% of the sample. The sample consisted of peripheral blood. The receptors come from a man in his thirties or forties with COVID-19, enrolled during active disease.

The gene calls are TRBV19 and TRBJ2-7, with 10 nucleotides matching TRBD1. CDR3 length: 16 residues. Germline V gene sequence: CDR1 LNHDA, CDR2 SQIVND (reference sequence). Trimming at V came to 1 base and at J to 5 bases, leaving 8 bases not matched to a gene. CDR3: CASSIGLDRGVDEQYF. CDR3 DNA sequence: TGTGCCAGTAGTATAGGCTTGGACAGGGGGGTGGACGAGCAGTACTTC.

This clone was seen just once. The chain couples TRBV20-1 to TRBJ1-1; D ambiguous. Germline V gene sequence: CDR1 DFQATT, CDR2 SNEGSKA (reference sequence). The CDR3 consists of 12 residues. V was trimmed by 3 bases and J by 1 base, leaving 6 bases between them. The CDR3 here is CSASLGNTEAFF. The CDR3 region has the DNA TGCAGTGCTAGTCTCGGGAACACTGAAGCTTTCTTT.

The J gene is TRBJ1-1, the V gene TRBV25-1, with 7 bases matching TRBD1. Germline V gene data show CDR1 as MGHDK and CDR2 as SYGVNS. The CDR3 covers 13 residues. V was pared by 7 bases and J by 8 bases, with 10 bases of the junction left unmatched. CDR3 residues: CASIADRDAEAFF. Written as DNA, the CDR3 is TGTGCCAGCATCGCAGACAGGGACGCAGAAGCTTTCTTT.

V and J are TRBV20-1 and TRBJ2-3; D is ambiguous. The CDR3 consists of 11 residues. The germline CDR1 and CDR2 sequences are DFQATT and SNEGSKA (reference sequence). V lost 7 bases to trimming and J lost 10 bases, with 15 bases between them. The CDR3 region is CSGHPQNAQYF. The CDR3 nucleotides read TGCAGTGGACACCCCCAAAACGCGCAGTATTTT.

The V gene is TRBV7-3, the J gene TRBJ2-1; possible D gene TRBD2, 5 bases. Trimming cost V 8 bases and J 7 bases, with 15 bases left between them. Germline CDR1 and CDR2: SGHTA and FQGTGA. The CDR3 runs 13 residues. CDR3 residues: CASSLSRENEQFF. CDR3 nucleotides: TGTGCCAGCTCCCTTTCAAGGGAGAATGAGCAGTTCTTC. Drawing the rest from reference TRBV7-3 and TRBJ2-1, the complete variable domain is GAGVSQTPSNKVTEKGKYVELRCDPISGHTALYWYRQSLGQGPEFLIYFQGTGAADDSGLPNDRFFAVRPEGSVSTLKIQRTERGDSAVYLCASSLSRENEQFFGPGTRLTVL.

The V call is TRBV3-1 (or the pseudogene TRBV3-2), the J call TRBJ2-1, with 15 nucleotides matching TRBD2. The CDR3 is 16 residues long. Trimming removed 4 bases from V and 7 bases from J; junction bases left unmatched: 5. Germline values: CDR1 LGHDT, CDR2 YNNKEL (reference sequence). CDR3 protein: CASSLRTSGGGNEQFF. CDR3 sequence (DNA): TGTGCCAGCAGCCTTCGGACTAGCGGGGGGGGGAATGAGCAGTTCTTC.

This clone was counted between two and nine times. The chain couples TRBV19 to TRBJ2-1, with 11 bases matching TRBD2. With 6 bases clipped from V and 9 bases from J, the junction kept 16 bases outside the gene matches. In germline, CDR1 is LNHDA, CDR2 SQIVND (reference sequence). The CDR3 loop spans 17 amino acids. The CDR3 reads CASSRGTSGKRGGEQFF. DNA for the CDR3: TGTGCCAGTAGCCGTGGGACTAGCGGTAAACGGGGAGGTGAGCAGTTCTTC.

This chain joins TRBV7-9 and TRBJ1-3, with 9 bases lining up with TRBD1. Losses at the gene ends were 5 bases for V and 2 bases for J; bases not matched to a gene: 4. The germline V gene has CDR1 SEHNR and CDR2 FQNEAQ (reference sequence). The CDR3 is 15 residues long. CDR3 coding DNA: TGTGCCAGCAGCGTGACAGGGGGTCCTGGAAACACCATATATTTT. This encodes CASSVTGGPGNTIYF.

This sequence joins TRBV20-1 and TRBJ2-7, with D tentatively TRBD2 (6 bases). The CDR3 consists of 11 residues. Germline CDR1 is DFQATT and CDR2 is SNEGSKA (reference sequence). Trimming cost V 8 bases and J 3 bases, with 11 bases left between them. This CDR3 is CSSGTGYEQYF. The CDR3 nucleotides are TGCAGTTCCGGGACTGGCTACGAGCAGTACTTC.

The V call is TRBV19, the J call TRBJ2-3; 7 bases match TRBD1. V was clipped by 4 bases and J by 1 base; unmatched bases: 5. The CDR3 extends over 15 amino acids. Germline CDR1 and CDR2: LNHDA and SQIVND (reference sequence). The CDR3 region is CASSTGGWGTDTQYF. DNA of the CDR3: TGTGCCAGTAGTACAGGGGGTTGGGGCACAGATACGCAGTATTTT.

The CDR3 DNA sequence: TGTGCCAGCAGCCCCCGGGACAGGGGGGGCAATGAGCAGTTCTTC. The encoded protein is CASSPRDRGGNEQFF. The chain recombines TRBV3-1 (or the pseudogene TRBV3-2) with TRBJ2-1; 11 bases are a match to TRBD1. V gave up 4 bases and J gave up 6 bases; unmatched junction bases: 5. This CDR3 contains 15 residues. Germline CDR1 LGHDT, CDR2 YNNKEL (reference sequence).

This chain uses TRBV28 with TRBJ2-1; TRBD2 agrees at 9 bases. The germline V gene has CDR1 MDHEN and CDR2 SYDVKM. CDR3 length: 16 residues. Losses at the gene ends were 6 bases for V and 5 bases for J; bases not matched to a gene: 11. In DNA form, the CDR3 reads TGTGCCAGCAGCCGAATTAGCGGGAGTACCCACAATGAGCAGTTCTTC. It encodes CASSRISGSTHNEQFF.